The 15 T cell receptor beta chains below were found in one sample sequenced in a study of cytomegalovirus exposure and HLA in healthy donors. The PCR was carried out with 60 Vbeta primers and 13 Jbeta primers. Profiled with immunoSEQ multiplex PCR; TCRdb holds only in-frame clones, not every one. The table has 150,000 or so clones, under 70% seen once; the top ten hold about 10%. Material: PBMCs. These receptors came from a man aged 30-40 years in good health and CMV-seropositive.

The chain uses TRBV27 and TRBJ2-7; TRBD1 might be the D (6 bases). This CDR3 spans 15 amino acids. Germline CDR1 is MNHEY and CDR2 is SMNVEV (reference sequence). The V and J ends lost 8 bases and 2 bases respectively, with 19 bases between them. The CDR3 is CASSRTGTLAYEQYF. The CDR3 DNA sequence: TGTGCCAGCTCCCGAACCGGGACACTCGCCTACGAGCAGTACTTC.

The chain carries TRBV28 and TRBJ1-5; the match to TRBD1 covers 7 bases. Germline CDR1 and CDR2: MDHEN and SYDVKM. Trimming at V came to 8 bases and at J to 4 bases, leaving 8 bases not matched to a gene. The length of the CDR3 is 14 residues. In nucleotides, the CDR3 is TGTGCCAGCTTCACAGGGGTTCGTAATCAGCCCCAGCATTTT. Protein sequence: CASFTGVRNQPQHF.

The V gene is TRBV30, the J gene TRBJ1-1, with D tentatively TRBD1 (5 bases). CDR1 is GTSNPN, CDR2 SVGIG, per germline (reference sequence). This CDR3 comprises 13 residues. With 0 bases removed from V and 4 bases from J, the gap between germline ends came to 9 bases. The CDR3 here is CAWSVSRATEAFF. The CDR3 DNA follows: TGTGCCTGGAGTGTATCCAGGGCCACTGAAGCTTTCTTT.

The chain combines TRBV7-9 with TRBJ1-2; 7 nucleotides match TRBD1. Germline-derived CDR1 and CDR2 are SEHNR and FQNEAQ (reference sequence). The CDR3 extends over 15 amino acids. Trimming at V came to 6 bases and at J to 4 bases, leaving 11 bases not matched to a gene. CDR3 sequence (DNA): TGTGCCAGCAGTACGACCAGACAGGGCTCCTATGGCTACACCTTC. As protein: CASSTTRQGSYGYTF.

This clone was seen a single time. V and J are TRBV7-3 and TRBJ2-3; 8 positions agree with TRBD1. Germline V gene sequence: CDR1 SGHTA, CDR2 FQGTGA. Germline trimming cut 5 bases from V and 4 bases from J; bases unmatched to any gene: 17. The CDR3 sequence is 18 residues long. CDR3: CASSRYSSQGAGADTQYF. As DNA, the CDR3 is TGTGCCAGCAGCCGTTATAGTTCCCAGGGGGCCGGCGCAGATACGCAGTATTTT.

The chain employs TRBV5-1 and TRBJ2-7; 7 bases line up with TRBD1. V gave up 4 bases and J gave up 3 bases; unmatched junction bases: 7. The CDR3 runs to 14 residues. Germline CDR1 is SGHRS and CDR2 is YFSETQ. CDR3 DNA sequence: TGCGCCAGCAGCCCCCGGGACAGCTACTACGAGCAGTACTTC. Amino acids: CASSPRDSYYEQYF.

The genes are TRBV19 and TRBJ2-1; D is unclear. Germline V gene data show CDR1 as LNHDA and CDR2 as SQIVND (reference sequence). This CDR3 is 14 amino acids long. Between the trimmed V and J ends, which lost 6 bases and 8 bases, there was a span of 17 bases. CDR3 in DNA: TGTGCCAGTAGCCCACCCCAAAGGAGCGATGAGCAGTTCTTC. Its translation is CASSPPQRSDEQFF.

This clone was seen just once. The chain recombines TRBV7-6 with TRBJ1-3, with TRBD1 matching 8 bases. The germline V gene encodes CDR1 SGHVS and CDR2 FNYEAQ. V lost 5 bases to trimming and J lost 4 bases; unmatched junction nucleotides: 10. The CDR3 is 16 residues long. CDR3 nucleotides: TGTGCCAGCAGCACCGGAGACAGGGGAGCAGGAAACACCATATATTTT. This gives the protein CASSTGDRGAGNTIYF.

The chain employs TRBV10-3 and TRBJ2-1, with D perhaps TRBD1 (5 bases). Between the trimmed V and J ends, which lost 6 bases and 3 bases, there was a span of 12 bases. This CDR3 is built from 14 residues. Germline lookup yields CDR1 ENHRY and CDR2 SYGVKD. DNA for the CDR3: TGTGCCATCAGCCAGGGTAACGACTACAATGAGCAGTTCTTC. This codes for CAISQGNDYNEQFF.

CDR3 protein: CASSLSNFNYGYTF. CDR3 DNA: TGCGCCAGCAGCTTGTCCAACTTTAACTATGGCTACACCTTC. V usage is TRBV5-1 and J usage is TRBJ1-2; D not certain. The CDR3 is 14 residues long. Trimming took off 1 base at V and 1 base at J, with 8 bases between the two ends. Germline values: CDR1 SGHRS, CDR2 YFSETQ.

This chain links TRBV6-6 with TRBJ1-4, with 7 bases aligning to TRBD1. This CDR3 is 14 amino acids long. Trimming at V came to 3 bases and at J to 8 bases, leaving 6 bases not matched to a gene. The germline V gene encodes CDR1 MNHNY and CDR2 SVGAGI (reference sequence). The DNA of the CDR3 is TGTGCCAGCAGTTATCTAGGGGGCAAAGAAAAACTGTTTTTT. Encoded protein: CASSYLGGKEKLFF.

The chain has TRBV9 and TRBJ1-5; 8 bases align to TRBD1. The CDR3 covers 16 residues. With 4 bases clipped from V and 5 bases from J, the junction kept 11 bases outside the gene matches. CDR1 and CDR2 (germline): SGDLS, YYNGEE. The CDR3 nucleotides are TGTGCCAGCAGCTCTGATACAGGGGGTCTGTATCAGCCCCAGCATTTT. It codes for CASSSDTGGLYQPQHF.

V usage is TRBV4-1 and J usage is TRBJ1-4; no firm D call. Per the germline V gene, CDR1 is MGHRA and CDR2 is YSYEKL. Trimming removed 4 bases at V and 8 bases at J, with 17 bases between. This CDR3 has 15 amino acids. The CDR3 DNA reads TGCGCCAGCAGCCGCCCTAGGTTTTTGCAAGAAAAACTGTTTTTT. Protein sequence: CASSRPRFLQEKLFF.

The table lists this clone with a few counts. CDR3 in DNA: TGTGCCACTAGGATTGACAGCAAGTATCAGCCCCAGCATTTT. Translating gives CATRIDSKYQPQHF. The chain employs TRBV19 and TRBJ1-5; D is perhaps TRBD1 (5 bases). Trimming stripped 10 bases from V and 5 bases from J, with 18 bases between. Germline assignment: CDR1 LNHDA and CDR2 SQIVND (reference sequence). The CDR3 loop spans 14 amino acids.

This rearrangement joins TRBV10-1 to TRBJ1-5; D may be TRBD1 (5 bases). Germline lookup yields CDR1 WNHNN and CDR2 SYGVQD (reference sequence). Trimming removed 2 bases from V and 7 bases from J, with 9 bases in between. The CDR3 is 13 residues long. DNA for the CDR3: TGCGCCAGCAGTGAGCAAAGGGGACAGCCCCAGCATTTT. Its protein product is CASSEQRGQPQHF.